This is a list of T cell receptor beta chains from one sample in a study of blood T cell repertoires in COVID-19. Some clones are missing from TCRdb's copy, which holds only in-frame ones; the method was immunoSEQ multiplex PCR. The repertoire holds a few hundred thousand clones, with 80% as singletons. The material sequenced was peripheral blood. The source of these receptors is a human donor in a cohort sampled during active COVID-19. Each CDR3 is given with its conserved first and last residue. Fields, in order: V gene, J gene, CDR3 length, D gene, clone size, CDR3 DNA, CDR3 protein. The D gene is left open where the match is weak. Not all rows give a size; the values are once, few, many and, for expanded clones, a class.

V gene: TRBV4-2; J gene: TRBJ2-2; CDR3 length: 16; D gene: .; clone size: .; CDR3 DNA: TGTGCCAGCAGCCCAGAGTCGGAGCTAGGCACCGGGGAGCTGTTTTTT; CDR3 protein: CASSPESELGTGELFF
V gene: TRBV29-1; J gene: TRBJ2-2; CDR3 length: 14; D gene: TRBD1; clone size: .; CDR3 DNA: TGCAGCGCACCGGGACAGGGGAACACCGGGGAGCTGTTTTTT; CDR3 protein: CSAPGQGNTGELFF
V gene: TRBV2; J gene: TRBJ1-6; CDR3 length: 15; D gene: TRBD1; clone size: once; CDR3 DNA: TGTGCCAGGGACAGGGGGCGCCTGGATAATTCACCCCTCCACTTT; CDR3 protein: CARDRGRLDNSPLHF
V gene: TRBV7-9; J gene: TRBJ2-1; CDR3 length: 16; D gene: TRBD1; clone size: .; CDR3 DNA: TGTGCCAGCAGCCTCCACGGACAGGGGGGCTTCGATGAGCAGTTCTTC; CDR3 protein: CASSLHGQGGFDEQFF
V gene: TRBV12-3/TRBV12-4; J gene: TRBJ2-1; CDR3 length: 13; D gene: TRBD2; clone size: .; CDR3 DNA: TGTGCCAGCAGTTACGCGGGGGTGGGGGAGCAGTTCTTC; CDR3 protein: CASSYAGVGEQFF
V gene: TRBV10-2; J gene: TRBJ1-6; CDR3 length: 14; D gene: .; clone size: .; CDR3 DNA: TGCGCCAGCGGAATCAACAGATCTAATTCACCCCTCCACTTT; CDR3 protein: CASGINRSNSPLHF
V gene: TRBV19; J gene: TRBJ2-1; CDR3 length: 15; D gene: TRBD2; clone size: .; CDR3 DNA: TGTGCCTCCCGAGACCTAGCGGGGACCTACAATGAGCAGTTCTTC; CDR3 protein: CASRDLAGTYNEQFF
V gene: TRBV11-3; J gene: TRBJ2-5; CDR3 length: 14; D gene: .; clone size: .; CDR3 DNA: TGTGCCAGCAGCTTTGGGCAGGGAGGAGAGACCCAGTACTTC; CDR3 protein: CASSFGQGGETQYF
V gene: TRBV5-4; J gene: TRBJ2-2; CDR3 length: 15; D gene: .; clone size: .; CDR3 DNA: TGTGCCAGCAGCTTGGGGGCGGGTTCCACCGGGGAGCTGTTTTTT; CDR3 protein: CASSLGAGSTGELFF
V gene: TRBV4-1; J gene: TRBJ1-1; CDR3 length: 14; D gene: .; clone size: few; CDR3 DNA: TGCGCCAGCAGCCAAGACAGGCCGAACACTGAAGCTTTCTTT; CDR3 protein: CASSQDRPNTEAFF
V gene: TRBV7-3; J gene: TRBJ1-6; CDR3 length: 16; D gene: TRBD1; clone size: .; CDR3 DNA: TGTGCCAGCAGCGAGGGATCAACAGGGGGCAATTCACCCCTCCACTTT; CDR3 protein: CASSEGSTGGNSPLHF
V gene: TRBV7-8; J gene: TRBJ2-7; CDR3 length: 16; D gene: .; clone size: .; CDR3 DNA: TGTGCCAGCAGCTTAGCCGCGGCCGAGGGAGGGGGCGAGCAGTACTTC; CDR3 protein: CASSLAAAEGGGEQYF
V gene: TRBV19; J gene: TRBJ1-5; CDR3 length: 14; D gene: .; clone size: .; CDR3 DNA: TGTGCCAGTAGTATCGATGGGCCCAATCAGCCCCAGCATTTT; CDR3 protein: CASSIDGPNQPQHF
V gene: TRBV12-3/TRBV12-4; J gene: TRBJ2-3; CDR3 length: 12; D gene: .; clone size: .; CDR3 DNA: TGTGCCAGCAGTCTGGGGGGAGATACGCAGTATTTT; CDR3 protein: CASSLGGDTQYF
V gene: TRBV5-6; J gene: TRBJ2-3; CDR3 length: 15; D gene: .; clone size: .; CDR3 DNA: TGTGCCAGCAGCCCCGGACTACTGAGCACAGATACGCAGTATTTT; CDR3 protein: CASSPGLLSTDTQYF
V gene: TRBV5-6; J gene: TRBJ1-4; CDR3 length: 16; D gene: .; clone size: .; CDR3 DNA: TGTGCCAGCAGCAATACGAAGGACAGCCGGAATGAAAAACTGTTTTTT; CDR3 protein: CASSNTKDSRNEKLFF